Below, one T cell receptor beta chain is given with its context. Its target is unknown. These data come from a study of graft-versus-host responses after intestinal transplantation. As for the study in general: Induction with anti-thymocyte globulin, then tacrolimus and steroids for roughly three years, was given to all recipients. Study findings and constraints: GvH clone levels peaked in circulation, and this peak was associated with early post-transplant HvG declines.

V gave up 1 base and J gave up 5 bases; unmatched junction bases: 6. Germline CDR1 and CDR2: MGHDK and SYGVNS. The CDR3 consists of 16 residues. Sequencing was performed with immunoSEQ multiplex PCR; in TCRdb, only in-frame clones are kept and a portion is missing. The repertoire has 120,000 or so clones, 80% to 95% of them found once; the top ten carry roughly 0.5%. The chain couples TRBV25-1 to TRBJ2-2, with 8 bases aligning to TRBD2. The material was unstimulated CD8+ T cells sorted from spleen or lymph node cells, obtained before intestinal transplant. This sequence originates from a human donor who received an intestinal transplant. Written as DNA, the CDR3 is TGTGCCAGCAGTGAATCGGGGGGGCTGTGGACCGGGGAGCTGTTTTTT. Residues: CASSESGGLWTGELFF.